The 32 T cell receptor beta chains in this list originate from one sample, sequenced in a study of T cell repertoires in cytomegalovirus infection. MiXCR, applied by TCRdb to the reads, yields one record per CDR3 protein. Among about 360,000 distinct CDR3 sequences listed, approximately 18% were seen once. Material: PBMCs. The receptors were sampled from a human donor in good health (CMV status not recorded). Some clones in this sample may be carry-over from other donors' samples.

This clonotype was counted at least ten times. The gene calls are TRBV25-1 and TRBJ1-6; no clear D. CDR1 and CDR2 (germline): MGHDK, SYGVNS. The CDR3 spans 14 residues. V was cut by 9 bases and J by 5 bases, with 14 bases left in between. CDR3 loop: CASSLMANNSPLHF. The CDR3 DNA is TGTGCCAGTAGTCTCATGGCCAATAATTCACCCCTCCACTTT. Full variable domain (missing parts from reference TRBV25-1 and TRBJ1-6): EADIYQTPRYLVIGTGKKITLECSQTMGHDKMYWYQQDPGMELHLIHYSYGVNSTEKGDLSSESTVSRIRTEHFPLTLESARPSHTSQYLCASSLMANNSPLHFGNGTRLTVT.

This clonotype showed up many times. This sequence joins TRBV7-2 and TRBJ1-1, with 8 bases matching TRBD1. The trim removed 7 bases at V and 7 bases at J, leaving 8 bases unmatched. CDR3 length equals 13 residues. Germline V CDR1 and CDR2: SGHTA, FQGNSA. The CDR3 nucleotides are TGTGCCAGCAAGCAGGGGGCGGTAAGTGAAGCTTTCTTT. It codes for CASKQGAVSEAFF.

The V gene is TRBV7-9, the J gene TRBJ2-3; no clear D gene. Germline loops: CDR1 SEHNR, CDR2 FQNEAQ (reference sequence). Trimming took off 4 bases at V and 8 bases at J, with 13 bases between the two ends. The CDR3 contains 13 residues. In DNA, the CDR3 is TGTGCCAGCAGCTCCATATCTATCGGTACGCAGTATTTT. This gives the protein CASSSISIGTQYF.

This clonotype was detected only a few times. The chain links TRBV7-6 to TRBJ2-3; D might be TRBD2 (6 bases). The V gene lost 5 bases and the J gene lost 1 base, with 16 bases spanning the gap. The CDR3 is 16 residues long. Germline values: CDR1 SGHVS, CDR2 FNYEAQ. The CDR3, as DNA: TGTGCCAGCAGCAATTTCGGAGGGTTCCGCACAGATACGCAGTATTTT. Translation gives CASSNFGGFRTDTQYF.

This clonotype came up many times. The rearrangement joins TRBV7-2 to TRBJ2-1; 7 bases line up with TRBD2. Trimming removed 6 bases from V and 8 bases from J; junction bases left unmatched: 10. The CDR3 totals 14 residues. CDR1 is SGHTA, CDR2 FQGNSA, per germline. CDR3 in DNA: TGTGCCAGCAGAGTTGGGGGGGGGACCGATGAGCAGTTCTTC. Protein: CASRVGGGTDEQFF.

The chain joins TRBV29-1 to TRBJ2-1, with no clear D. This CDR3 comprises 12 residues. The germline CDR1 and CDR2 sequences are SQVTM and ANQGSEA. The V end was cut by 8 bases, the J end by 6 bases, with 14 bases between. The chain's CDR3 is CSTSAVRNEQFF. The CDR3 DNA is TGCAGCACCTCCGCAGTCCGCAATGAGCAGTTCTTC.

This clonotype was detected only a few times. The chain is built from TRBV20-1 and TRBJ2-1; D is uncertain. Looked up from germline, CDR1 is DFQATT and CDR2 is SNEGSKA (reference sequence). V lost 4 bases, J lost 7 bases, and 11 bases lay in between. There are 12 residues in the CDR3. CDR3 in amino acids: CSATAQRNEQFF. The CDR3 bases are TGCAGTGCTACGGCTCAGCGAAATGAGCAGTTCTTC.

The chain employs TRBV2 and TRBJ2-5; D perhaps matches TRBD1 (5 bases). Germline-derived CDR1 and CDR2 are SNHLY and FYNNEI. Trimming shortened V by 7 bases and J by 8 bases, and 14 bases separated the two germline ends. CDR3 length equals 12 residues. CDR3 nucleotides: TGTGCCAGCAACCGACCAGGGTCTACCCAGTACTTC. Translation: CASNRPGSTQYF.

This clonotype was seen ten or more times. This chain joins TRBV12-3 or TRBV12-4 and TRBJ2-1, with 16 bases fitting TRBD2. The CDR3 is made up of 14 amino acids. J gave up 10 bases and V 8 bases, and 5 bases lay outside the gene matches. The CDR3 is CASAAGLAGGEQFF. The CDR3 bases are TGTGCCAGCGCCGCGGGACTAGCGGGAGGGGAGCAGTTCTTC.

This clonotype was found many times. The CDR3 region is CASSLAVAGAGIQYF. CDR3 nucleotides: TGTGCCAGCAGCTTAGCAGTAGCGGGAGCCGGGATTCAGTACTTC. This chain uses TRBV7-2 with TRBJ2-4, with 9 bases fitting TRBD2. J gave up 10 bases and V 0 bases, and 7 bases lay outside the gene matches. In germline, CDR1 is SGHTA, CDR2 FQGNSA. The CDR3 is 15 amino acids. The variable domain in full, with the rest retrieved from reference TRBV7-2 and TRBJ2-4, is GAGVSQSPSNKVTEKGKDVELRCDPISGHTALYWYRQSLGQGLEFLIYFQGNSAPDKSGLPSDRFSAERTGGSVSTLTIQRTQQEDSAVYLCASSLAVAGAGIQYFGAGTRLSVL.

There are many counts of this clonotype. The V gene is TRBV10-3, the J gene TRBJ2-3, with D unclear. There are 13 residues in the CDR3. CDR1 is ENHRY and CDR2 is SYGVKD in the germline V gene. Trimming shortened V by 2 bases and J by 1 base, and 4 bases separated the two germline ends. CDR3 coding DNA: TGTGCCATCAGTGAGGGGGGCACAGATACGCAGTATTTT. Protein sequence: CAISEGGTDTQYF.

The chain couples TRBV19 to TRBJ2-1; TRBD1 might be the D (6 bases). Germline values: CDR1 LNHDA, CDR2 SQIVND (reference sequence). The CDR3 has 14 amino acids. Trimming took 8 bases from V and 0 from J, leaving 11 bases between them. The CDR3 region has the DNA TGTGCCAGTCTTGGACAGCTCTCCTACAATGAGCAGTTCTTC. Translation: CASLGQLSYNEQFF.

This clonotype was observed many times. The chain is built from TRBV7-8 and TRBJ2-5; D tentatively reads TRBD1 or TRBD2 (5 bases each). The CDR3 is 14 amino acids. V was trimmed by 1 base and J by 5 bases, leaving 11 bases between them. From germline, CDR1 is SGHVS and CDR2 FQNEAQ. CDR3 coding DNA: TGTGCCAGCAGCTTAGGGGGGAACAAGGAGACCCAGTACTTC. Its translation: CASSLGGNKETQYF.

This chain joins TRBV29-1 and TRBJ1-5; a weak D match, TRBD1 (5 bases). Trimming shortened V by 2 bases and J by 0 bases, and 26 bases separated the two germline ends. The germline CDR1 and CDR2 sequences are SQVTM and ANQGSEA. The CDR3 runs to 20 residues. CDR3 loop: CSVERRRGPQWSYSNQPQHF. In DNA, the CDR3 is TGCAGCGTTGAAAGGAGGAGGGGACCCCAATGGTCGTATAGCAATCAGCCCCAGCATTTT.

This clonotype was seen a handful of times. This rearrangement joins TRBV20-1 to TRBJ1-2; no clear D. The CDR3 contains 13 residues. V was shortened by 2 bases and J by 3 bases, with 10 bases between the two germline ends. CDR1 DFQATT and CDR2 SNEGSKA come from the germline V gene (reference sequence). The CDR3 nucleotides are TGCAGTGCTAGATTGCAGACGCACTATGGCTACACCTTC. Translated, it gives CSARLQTHYGYTF.

V and J are TRBV4-2 and TRBJ1-6; 7 bases are shared with TRBD1. Per germline, CDR1 LGHNA and CDR2 YNFKEQ. This CDR3 comprises 14 residues. The V and J ends lost 5 bases and 7 bases, in that order; junction bases with no gene match: 5. This chain's CDR3 is CASSNKQGNSPLHF. CDR3 DNA: TGTGCCAGCAGCAATAAACAGGGGAATTCACCCCTCCACTTT.

This clonotype was seen many times. This chain uses TRBV7-6 with TRBJ2-7, with D possibly matching TRBD1 (5 bases). The CDR3 has 14 residues. V lost 7 bases and J lost 0, with 13 bases in between. Germline assignment: CDR1 SGHVS and CDR2 FNYEAQ. CDR3 residues: CASTQGQSSYEQYF. The DNA of the CDR3 is TGTGCCAGCACCCAAGGACAAAGCTCCTACGAGCAGTACTTC.

This clonotype was picked up many times. This chain uses TRBV7-2 with TRBJ2-3; no firm D call. Trimming removed 8 bases from V and 0 bases from J, with 9 bases in between. The CDR3 is 13 residues long. In germline, CDR1 is SGHTA, CDR2 FQGNSA. Here the CDR3 reads CASGHRSTDTQYF. The CDR3 DNA sequence: TGTGCCAGCGGCCATCGGAGCACAGATACGCAGTATTTT.

The rearrangement uses TRBV7-2 and TRBJ2-5; 7 bases line up with TRBD2. The CDR3 covers 16 residues. Germline V gene data show CDR1 as SGHTA and CDR2 as FQGNSA. V dropped 1 base and J dropped 1; count of bases not matched to a gene: 6. The CDR3 nucleotides are TGTGCCAGCAGCTTAGGTGCTAGCGGATCCCAAGAGACCCAGTACTTC. Amino acid sequence: CASSLGASGSQETQYF.

The V and J genes are TRBV7-6 and TRBJ1-1, with D uncertain. The germline CDR1 and CDR2 sequences are SGHVS and FNYEAQ. V lost 1 base and J lost 12, with 12 bases in between. The CDR3 loop spans 12 amino acids. The CDR3 sequence is CASSLGGGPTFF. The CDR3 nucleotides read TGTGCCAGCAGCTTAGGCGGAGGACCGACTTTCTTT.

This clonotype appeared a few times. The V call is TRBV11-3, the J call TRBJ2-5, with D possibly TRBD1 on 6 matching bases. V was cut by 5 bases and J by 5 bases, with 12 bases left in between. This CDR3 is 13 amino acids long. CDR1 is SGHNT, CDR2 YENEEA, per germline. This CDR3 is CASSPGQFETQYF. For the CDR3, the DNA is TGTGCCAGCAGCCCCGGACAGTTTGAGACCCAGTACTTC.

The V call is TRBV27, the J call TRBJ1-4; D is unresolved. The germline gives CDR1 MNHEY, CDR2 SMNVEV (reference sequence). Trimming took 9 bases from V and 10 from J, leaving 9 bases between them. The CDR3 extends over 10 amino acids. CDR3 loop: CASPKGKLFF. In DNA form, the CDR3 reads TGTGCCAGTCCGAAGGGAAAACTGTTTTTT.

The genes are TRBV6-1 and TRBJ2-5; the match to TRBD1 covers 10 bases. This CDR3 spans 15 amino acids. V was pared by 2 bases and J by 2 bases, with 2 bases of the junction left unmatched. Looked up from germline, CDR1 is MNHNS and CDR2 is SASEGT. CDR3 loop: CASSEMGQGQETQYF. CDR3 DNA: TGTGCCAGCAGTGAAATGGGACAGGGGCAAGAGACCCAGTACTTC.

This clonotype was observed a handful of times. The CDR3 DNA reads TGCAGTGCTATAAGGGGGACCGAGGTGCAGTACTTC. This sequence encodes CSAIRGTEVQYF. This sequence joins TRBV20-1 and TRBJ2-7; D possibly corresponds to TRBD1 (6 bases). Germline CDR1 reads DFQATT; CDR2 reads SNEGSKA (reference sequence). Between the trimmed V and J ends, which lost 4 bases and 9 bases, there was a span of 16 bases. The CDR3 consists of 12 residues.

The V gene is TRBV20-1, the J gene TRBJ2-7, with 12 bases identical to TRBD2. J lost 9 bases, V lost 6 bases, and 9 bases had no gene match. This CDR3 region has 13 residues. The germline gives CDR1 DFQATT, CDR2 SNEGSKA (reference sequence). Here the CDR3 reads CSALLLAGGGQYF. In DNA form, the CDR3 reads TGCAGTGCCCTACTACTAGCGGGAGGAGGGCAGTACTTC.

This chain connects TRBV4-1 to TRBJ2-5; D gene ambiguous. The germline V gene encodes CDR1 MGHRA and CDR2 YSYEKL. Between the trimmed V and J ends, which lost 0 bases and 5 bases, there was a span of 13 bases. The CDR3 length is 15 residues. The CDR3 sequence: CASSQDANSLETQYF. The CDR3 coding sequence is TGCGCCAGCAGCCAAGATGCTAACAGCCTGGAGACCCAGTACTTC.

V gene TRBV20-1 combines with J gene TRBJ2-1; 11 bases are shared with TRBD2. V shed 6 bases, J shed 4 bases, and the junction held 5 bases outside the gene matches. The germline gives CDR1 DFQATT, CDR2 SNEGSKA (reference sequence). The CDR3 covers 14 residues. The CDR3 sequence: CSALGTSGYNEQFF. CDR3 DNA: TGCAGTGCCCTCGGGACTAGCGGATACAATGAGCAGTTCTTC.

The chain joins TRBV6-6 to TRBJ1-3; D is unclear. V was shortened by 4 bases and J by 0 bases, with 13 bases between the two germline ends. Germline CDR1 MNHNY, CDR2 SVGAGI (reference sequence). CDR3 length: 16 residues. The CDR3 spells CASSLGRGSSGNTIYF. The CDR3 DNA sequence: TGTGCCAGCAGTTTAGGACGGGGAAGCTCTGGAAACACCATATATTTT.

In this sample, this clonotype turned up a few times. The chain employs TRBV7-9 and TRBJ2-5; 11 bases agree with TRBD2. The V gene's germline CDR1 is SEHNR and CDR2 FQNEAQ (reference sequence). V trimming: 0 bases; J trimming: 11 bases; junction bases outside the gene matches: 2. The CDR3 totals 13 residues. The CDR3 is CASSLALAGGQYF. In DNA form, the CDR3 reads TGTGCCAGCAGCTTAGCCCTAGCGGGGGGACAGTACTTC.

The chain is built from TRBV2 and TRBJ1-6, with TRBD1 matching 7 bases. The germline gives CDR1 SNHLY, CDR2 FYNNEI. Losses at the gene ends were 5 bases for V and 7 bases for J; bases not matched to a gene: 5. The CDR3 length is 14 residues. CDR3 residues: CASSQGQNNSPLHF. The CDR3 DNA is TGTGCCAGCAGTCAGGGACAGAACAATTCACCCCTCCACTTT.

In this sample, this clonotype turned up a few times. V gene TRBV2 combines with J gene TRBJ2-3, with 13 nucleotides matching TRBD2. The V and J ends lost 6 bases and 2 bases, in that order; junction bases with no gene match: 11. The germline CDR1 and CDR2 sequences are SNHLY and FYNNEI. The CDR3 loop spans 18 amino acids. CDR3 DNA: TGTGCCAGCAGATCAAATCCGGGACTAGCGGGATTCACAGATACGCAGTATTTT. Translated: CASRSNPGLAGFTDTQYF.

This clonotype was detected ten times or more. The chain uses TRBV7-2 and TRBJ1-3; the D is unclear. V was shortened by 6 bases and J by 0 bases, with 6 bases between the two germline ends. Per germline, CDR1 SGHTA and CDR2 FQGNSA. The CDR3 extends over 13 amino acids. This CDR3 reads CASSTTSGNTIYF. CDR3 nucleotides: TGTGCCAGCAGTACAACCTCTGGAAACACCATATATTTT.